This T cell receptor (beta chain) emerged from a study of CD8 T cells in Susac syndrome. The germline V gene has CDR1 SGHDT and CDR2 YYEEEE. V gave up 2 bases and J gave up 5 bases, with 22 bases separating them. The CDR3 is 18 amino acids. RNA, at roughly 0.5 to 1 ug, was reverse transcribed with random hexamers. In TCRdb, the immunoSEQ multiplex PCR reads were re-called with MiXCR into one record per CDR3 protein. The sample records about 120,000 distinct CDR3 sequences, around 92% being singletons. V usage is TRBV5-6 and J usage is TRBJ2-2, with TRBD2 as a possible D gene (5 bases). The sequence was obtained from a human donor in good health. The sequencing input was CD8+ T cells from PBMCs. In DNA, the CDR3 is TGTGCCAGCAGCTTTTTAAGTACGGGCGCCAGAGGGACCGGGGAGCTGTTTTTT. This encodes CASSFLSTGARGTGELFF.